This T cell receptor beta chain was found in a study of T cells after yellow fever vaccination. General observations from the study: Abundant clonotypes from the bulk population could get into FACS-sorted repertoires as contaminants. Re-detected after boosting: most primary clones, more than 95% of CD4 and 88% of CD8. The study found a weaker secondary response that peaked faster, day 5 versus 15.

On this clonotype itself: The target antigen is unknown.

5'RACE template switching added a universal primer site and UMIs to TCR cDNA. TCRdb re-called the 5' RACE reads through MiXCR, storing one row per CDR3 protein. The data hold over 300,000 distinct CDR3 sequences, with over 3.5% observed a single time. The TCR comes from a man between 18 and 35 years old who received the YFV17D yellow fever vaccine. Sequencing was performed on PBMCs, taken 5 days after the yellow fever booster vaccination.

The CDR3 region is CASSAPGTGGDRSTEAFF. DNA for the CDR3: TGTGCCAGCAGCGCTCCCGGGACAGGGGGCGATCGGAGCACTGAAGCTTTCTTT. The chain uses TRBV9 and TRBJ1-1, with 12 bases lining up with TRBD1. This CDR3 is 18 amino acids long. V lost 3 bases and J lost 4; bases outside the gene matches: 13. CDR1 and CDR2 (germline): SGDLS, YYNGEE. Using reference TRBV9 and TRBJ1-1 for the parts outside the CDR3, the full variable domain is DSGVTQTPKHLITATGQRVTLRCSPRSGDLSVYWYQQSLDQGLQFLIQYYNGEERAKGNILERFSAQQFPDLHSELNLSSLELGDSALYFCASSAPGTGGDRSTEAFFGQGTRLTVV.